The present T cell receptor beta chain was sequenced within a study of blood T cell repertoires in COVID-19 (dated by TCRdb to about 2020). Background on the whole study: For ImmuneRACE Cohort 3, a participant was defined as recovered based on two consecutive negative NP/OP PCR tests, clearance by a healthcare professional, or resolution of symptoms. Samples were obtained from the ongoing ImmuneRACE study (first 160 participants) and from 1,254 subjects provided by 6 global collaborators. The sample metadata nearly always contained a de-identified subject ID, COVID-19 status, age in years and sex. Samples covering the acute and convalescent phases of COVID-19 were provided by collaborators in the United States, Italy and Spain. The prospective study material was composed of cDNA or gDNA derived from T cells, B-cell-depleted T cells, or PBMCs. Deeply sampled blood TCRbeta repertoires from subjects exposed to, actively infected with, or recovered from COVID-19 were included in the dataset. Where available, HLA class I and class II types were taken from metadata supplied by the sample provider and were not determined by assay-based typing. The repertoires were released in a freely available public database intended as a resource for research on the immune response to SARS-CoV-2. The full study reports these points: The quantity of clinical and demographic metadata differed by source and by participant and was supplied without curation.

V drops 5 bases and J drops 0 bases, leaving 17 bases in between. The CDR3, cysteine through phenylalanine, is 17 amino acids long. This entry keeps only the CDR3 DNA: 51 bases, framed from base 1. The germline V gene specifies SGHTA as CDR1 and FQGTGA as CDR2. Participants in the prospective study were aged roughly 18 to 100 years, lived in 24 United States geographic areas, and enrolled through a virtual design. Cohort assignment in the prospective study relied on participant-reported clinical history from a screening survey and a study questionnaire. Mobile phlebotomists in the prospective study collected whole blood, serum and a nasopharyngeal or oropharyngeal swab from every participant. Additional blood draws and questionnaires over an approximately 2-month period could optionally be provided by prospective study participants. Prospective study blood samples were shipped either frozen or at room temperature before DNA extraction.

Remarks on this clone: No cognate antigen has been identified for it. No qualities accompany the bases; no much larger clone lies one base away.

TCRbeta CDR3 regions were amplified from genomic DNA by means of the immunoSEQ Assay, a bias-controlled multiplex PCR. The study's own analysis went as follows. Within the assay, amplification of reference gene primers was used to estimate how many nucleated cells each sample contained. Sequence reads were collapsed and filtered to measure the absolute abundance of every unique TCRbeta CDR3 rearrangement. For each sample, productive Simpson clonality was calculated by taking the square root of Simpson's diversity index across productive rearrangements. This is the immuneACCESS table as TCRdb keeps it, with only in-frame sequences that have V and J called. A part of the clones is gone; compared with another copy, unresolved V genes explain less than half, and the rest is unexplained. That table is the source of V, J and clone size, and D and trimming were worked out from the DNA. The table for this sample lists 330,000 or so clones; around 87% of them were counted only once. The top ten constitute 1.5% to 2.5% of the sample.

The sequenced sample was PBMCs or T cells enriched from blood (not recorded which). The receptor was isolated from a man between 40 and 49 years old in a cohort exposed to, infected with or recovered from COVID-19 (not recorded which). Recombination joined TRBV7-3 with TRBJ2-1, and TRBD2 may be the D gene, going by 6 matching bases. The CDR3 protein: CASSPDSAGSSYNEQFF. The nucleotide sequence reads TGTGCCAGCAGCCCCGACAGCGCGGGGAGCTCCTACAATGAGCAGTTCTTC. Reference TRBV7-3 and TRBJ2-1 genes cover what lies past the CDR3, so the full variable domain is GAGVSQTPSNKVTEKGKYVELRCDPISGHTALYWYRQSLGQGPEFLIYFQGTGAADDSGLPNDRFFAVRPEGSVSTLKIQRTERGDSAVYLCASSPDSAGSSYNEQFFGPGTRLTVL.